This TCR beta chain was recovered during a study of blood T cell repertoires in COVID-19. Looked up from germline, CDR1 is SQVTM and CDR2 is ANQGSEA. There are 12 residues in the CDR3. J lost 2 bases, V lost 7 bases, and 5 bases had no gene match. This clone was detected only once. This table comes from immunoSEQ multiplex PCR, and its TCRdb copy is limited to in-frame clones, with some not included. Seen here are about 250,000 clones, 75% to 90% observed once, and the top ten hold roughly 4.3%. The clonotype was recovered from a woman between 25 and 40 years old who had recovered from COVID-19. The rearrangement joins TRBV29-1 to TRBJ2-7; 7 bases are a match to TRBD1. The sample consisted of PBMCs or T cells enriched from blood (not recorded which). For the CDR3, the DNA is TGCAGCGCGAGACAGGGACCCTACGAGCAGTACTTC. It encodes CSARQGPYEQYF.